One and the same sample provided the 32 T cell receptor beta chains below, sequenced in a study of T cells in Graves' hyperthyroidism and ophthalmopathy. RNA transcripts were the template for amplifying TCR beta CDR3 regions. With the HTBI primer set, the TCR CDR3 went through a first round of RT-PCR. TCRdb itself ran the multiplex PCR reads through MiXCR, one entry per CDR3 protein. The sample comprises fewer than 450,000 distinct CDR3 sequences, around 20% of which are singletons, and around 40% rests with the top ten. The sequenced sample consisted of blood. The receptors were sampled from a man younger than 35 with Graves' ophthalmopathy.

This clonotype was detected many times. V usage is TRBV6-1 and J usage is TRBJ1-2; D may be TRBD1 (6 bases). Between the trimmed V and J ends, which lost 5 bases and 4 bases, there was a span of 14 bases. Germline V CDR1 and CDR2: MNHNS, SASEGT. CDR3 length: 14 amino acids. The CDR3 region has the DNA TGTGCCAGCAGTCCCCGGCGGGGGCTCTATGGCTACACCTTC. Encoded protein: CASSPRRGLYGYTF.

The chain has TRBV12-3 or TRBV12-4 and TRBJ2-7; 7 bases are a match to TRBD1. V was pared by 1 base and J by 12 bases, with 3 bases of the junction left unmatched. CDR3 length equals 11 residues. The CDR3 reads CASSLGQGLYF. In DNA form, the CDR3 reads TGTGCCAGCAGTTTAGGACAGGGCCTGTACTTC.

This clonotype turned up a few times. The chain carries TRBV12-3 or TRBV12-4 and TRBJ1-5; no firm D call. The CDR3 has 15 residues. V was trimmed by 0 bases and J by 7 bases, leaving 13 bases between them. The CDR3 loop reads CASSLAQGWEQPQHF. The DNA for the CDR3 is TGTGCCAGCAGTTTAGCGCAAGGCTGGGAACAGCCCCAGCATTTT.

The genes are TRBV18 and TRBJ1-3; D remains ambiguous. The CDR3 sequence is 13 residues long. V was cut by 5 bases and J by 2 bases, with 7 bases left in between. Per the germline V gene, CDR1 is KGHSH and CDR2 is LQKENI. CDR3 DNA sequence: TGTGCCAGCTCATCTCACACTGGAAACACCATATATTTT. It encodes CASSSHTGNTIYF.

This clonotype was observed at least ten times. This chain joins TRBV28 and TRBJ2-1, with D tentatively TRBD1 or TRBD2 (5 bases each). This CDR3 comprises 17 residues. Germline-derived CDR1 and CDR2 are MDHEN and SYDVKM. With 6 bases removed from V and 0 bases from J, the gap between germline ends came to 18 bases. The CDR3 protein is CASRMIGTHSSYNEQFF. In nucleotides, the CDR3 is TGTGCCAGCAGGATGATCGGGACCCACAGCTCCTACAATGAGCAGTTCTTC.

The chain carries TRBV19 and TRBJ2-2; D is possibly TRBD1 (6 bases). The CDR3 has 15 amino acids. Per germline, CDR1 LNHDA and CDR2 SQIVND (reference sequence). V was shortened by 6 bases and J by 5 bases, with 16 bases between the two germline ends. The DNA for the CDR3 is TGTGCCAGTAGCCGCCGGGCTAGGGGGACCGGGGAGCTGTTTTTT. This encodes CASSRRARGTGELFF.

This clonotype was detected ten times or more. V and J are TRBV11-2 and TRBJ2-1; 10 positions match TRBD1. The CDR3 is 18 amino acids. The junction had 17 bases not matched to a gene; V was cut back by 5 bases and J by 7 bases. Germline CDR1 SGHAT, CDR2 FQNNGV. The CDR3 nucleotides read TGTGCCAGCAGCCCCCCATCCGGGACAGGGGCGCGGGGGAATGAGCAGTTCTTC. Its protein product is CASSPPSGTGARGNEQFF. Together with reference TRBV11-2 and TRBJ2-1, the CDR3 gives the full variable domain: EAGVAQSPRYKIIEKRQSVAFWCNPISGHATLYWYQQILGQGPKLLIQFQNNGVVDDSQLPKDRFSAERLKGVDSTLKIQPAKLEDSAVYLCASSPPSGTGARGNEQFFGPGTRLTVL.

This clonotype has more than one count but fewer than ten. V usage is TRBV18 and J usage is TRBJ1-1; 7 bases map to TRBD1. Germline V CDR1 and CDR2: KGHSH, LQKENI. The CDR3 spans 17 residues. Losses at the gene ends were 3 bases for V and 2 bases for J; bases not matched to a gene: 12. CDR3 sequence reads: CASSPRQGGLGNTEAFF. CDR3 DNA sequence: TGTGCCAGCTCACCCAGGCAGGGGGGTCTCGGTAACACTGAAGCTTTCTTT.

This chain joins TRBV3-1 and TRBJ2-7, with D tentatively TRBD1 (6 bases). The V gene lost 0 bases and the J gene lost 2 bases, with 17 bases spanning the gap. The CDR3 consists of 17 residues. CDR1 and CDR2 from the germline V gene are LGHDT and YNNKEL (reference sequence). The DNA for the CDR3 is TGTGCCAGCAGCCAAGACGACCGGGGACACTTGGCCTACGAGCAGTACTTC. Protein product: CASSQDDRGHLAYEQYF.

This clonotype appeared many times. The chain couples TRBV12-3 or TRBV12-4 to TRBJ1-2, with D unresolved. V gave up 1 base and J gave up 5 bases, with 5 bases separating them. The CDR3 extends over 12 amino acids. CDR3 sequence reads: CASSLGNYGYTF. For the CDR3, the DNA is TGTGCCAGCAGTTTAGGGAATTATGGCTACACCTTC.

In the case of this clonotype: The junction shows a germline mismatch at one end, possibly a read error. CDR3 sequence (DNA): TGTACCAGCAGTTTAGGGGGGAGCAATCAGCCCCAGCATTTT. As protein: CTSSLGGSNQPQHF. The chain joins TRBV28 to TRBJ1-5; a weak D match, TRBD1 (6 bases). This CDR3 comprises 14 residues. The germline V gene encodes CDR1 MDHEN and CDR2 SYDVKM.

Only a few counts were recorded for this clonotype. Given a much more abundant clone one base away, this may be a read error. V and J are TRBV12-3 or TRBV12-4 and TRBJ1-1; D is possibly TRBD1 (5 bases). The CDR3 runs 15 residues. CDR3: CASSLPGLLNSEAFF. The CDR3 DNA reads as TGTGCCAGCAGCTTACCGGGACTTCTGAACAGTGAAGCTTTCTTT.

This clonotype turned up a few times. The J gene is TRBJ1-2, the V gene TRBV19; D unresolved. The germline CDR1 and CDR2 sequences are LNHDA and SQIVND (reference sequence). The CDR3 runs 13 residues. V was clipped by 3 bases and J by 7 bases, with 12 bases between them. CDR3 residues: CASSIRLRSGYTF. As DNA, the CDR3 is TGTGCCAGTAGTATCCGCCTACGATCTGGCTACACCTTC.

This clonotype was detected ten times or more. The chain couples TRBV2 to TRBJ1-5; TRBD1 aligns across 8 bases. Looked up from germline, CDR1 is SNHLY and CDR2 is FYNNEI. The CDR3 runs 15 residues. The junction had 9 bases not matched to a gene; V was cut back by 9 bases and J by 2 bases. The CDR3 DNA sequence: TGTGCCAGTGGGACAGGACAGGGAGGCAATCAGCCCCAGCATTTT. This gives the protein CASGTGQGGNQPQHF.

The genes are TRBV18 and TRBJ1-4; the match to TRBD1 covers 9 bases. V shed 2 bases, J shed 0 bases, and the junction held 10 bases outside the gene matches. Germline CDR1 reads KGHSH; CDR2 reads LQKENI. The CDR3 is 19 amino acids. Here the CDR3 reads CASSPKFRDRVPTNEKLFF. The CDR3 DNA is TGTGCCAGCTCACCAAAGTTCCGGGACAGGGTTCCAACTAATGAAAAACTGTTTTTT.

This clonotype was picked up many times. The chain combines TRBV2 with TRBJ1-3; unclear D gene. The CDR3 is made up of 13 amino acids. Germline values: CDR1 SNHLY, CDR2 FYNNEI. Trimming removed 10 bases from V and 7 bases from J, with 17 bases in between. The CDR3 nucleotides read TGTGCCACTAACCCGAGCCTCTCGAACACCATATATTTT. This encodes CATNPSLSNTIYF.

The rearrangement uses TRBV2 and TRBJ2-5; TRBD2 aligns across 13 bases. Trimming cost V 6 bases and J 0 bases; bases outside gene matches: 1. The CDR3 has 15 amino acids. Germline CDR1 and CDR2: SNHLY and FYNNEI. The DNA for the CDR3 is TGTGCCAGCAGGGGGACTAGCGGGGACCAAGAGACCCAGTACTTC. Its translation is CASRGTSGDQETQYF.

This chain's CDR3 is CASTPRLGSTEAFF. CDR3 DNA: TGTGCCAGCACTCCCCGGTTGGGGAGTACTGAAGCTTTCTTT. This chain joins TRBV27 and TRBJ1-1; no definite D call. V was pared by 7 bases and J by 5 bases, with 17 bases between. The CDR3 length is 14 residues. The germline gives CDR1 MNHEY, CDR2 SMNVEV (reference sequence).

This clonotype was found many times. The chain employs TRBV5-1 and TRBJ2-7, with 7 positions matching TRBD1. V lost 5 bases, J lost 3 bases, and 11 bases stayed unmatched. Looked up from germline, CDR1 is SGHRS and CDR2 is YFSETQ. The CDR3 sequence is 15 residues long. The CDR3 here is CASSSAPDRYYEQYF. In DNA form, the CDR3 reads TGCGCCAGCAGTTCGGCCCCGGACAGGTACTACGAGCAGTACTTC. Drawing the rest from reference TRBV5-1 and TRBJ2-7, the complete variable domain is KAGVTQTPRYLIKTRGQQVTLSCSPISGHRSVSWYQQTPGQGLQFLFEYFSETQRNKGNFPGRFSGRQFSNSRSEMNVSTLELGDSALYLCASSSAPDRYYEQYFGPGTRLTVT.

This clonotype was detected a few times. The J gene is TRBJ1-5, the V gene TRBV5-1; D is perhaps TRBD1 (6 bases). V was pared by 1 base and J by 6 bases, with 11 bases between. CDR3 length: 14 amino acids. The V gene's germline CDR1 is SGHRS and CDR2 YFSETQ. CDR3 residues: CASSLSGAGQPQHF. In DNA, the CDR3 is TGCGCCAGCAGCTTGTCAGGGGCCGGTCAGCCCCAGCATTTT.

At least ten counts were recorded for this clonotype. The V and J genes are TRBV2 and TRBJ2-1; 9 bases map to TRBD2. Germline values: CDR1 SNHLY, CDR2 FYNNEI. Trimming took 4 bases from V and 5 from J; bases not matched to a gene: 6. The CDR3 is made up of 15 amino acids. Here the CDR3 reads CASSVWTSVNNEQFF. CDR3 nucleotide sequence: TGTGCCAGCAGTGTTTGGACTAGCGTTAACAATGAGCAGTTCTTC.

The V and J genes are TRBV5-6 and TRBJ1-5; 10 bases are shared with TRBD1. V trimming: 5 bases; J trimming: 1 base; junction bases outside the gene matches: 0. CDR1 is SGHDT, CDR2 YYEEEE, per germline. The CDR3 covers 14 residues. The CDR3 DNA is TGTGCCAGCAGGGGACAGGGGAGCAATCAGCCCCAGCATTTT. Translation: CASRGQGSNQPQHF. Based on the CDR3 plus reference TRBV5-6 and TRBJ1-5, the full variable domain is DAGVTQSPTHLIKTRGQQVTLRCSPKSGHDTVSWYQQALGQGPQFIFQYYEEEERQRGNFPDRFSGHQFPNYSSELNVNALLLGDSALYLCASRGQGSNQPQHFGDGTRLSIL.

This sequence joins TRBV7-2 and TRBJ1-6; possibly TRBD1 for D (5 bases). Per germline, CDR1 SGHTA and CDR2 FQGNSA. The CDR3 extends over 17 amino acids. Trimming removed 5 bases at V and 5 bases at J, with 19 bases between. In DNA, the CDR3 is TGTGCCAGCAGCATTGGGGGGGTTTATTCCCATAATTCACCCCTCCACTTT. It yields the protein CASSIGGVYSHNSPLHF.

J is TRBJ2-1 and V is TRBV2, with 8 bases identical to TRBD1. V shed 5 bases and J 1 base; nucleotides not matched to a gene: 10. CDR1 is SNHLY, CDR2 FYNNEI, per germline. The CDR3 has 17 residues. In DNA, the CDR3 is TGTGCCAGCAGTACAGGACAGGGTATAGAGTCCTACAATGAGCAGTTCTTC. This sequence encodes CASSTGQGIESYNEQFF.

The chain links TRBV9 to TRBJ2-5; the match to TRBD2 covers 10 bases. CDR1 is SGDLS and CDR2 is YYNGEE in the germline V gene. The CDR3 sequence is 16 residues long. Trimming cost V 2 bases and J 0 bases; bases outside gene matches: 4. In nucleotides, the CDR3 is TGTGCCAGCAGCGTCAGTAGCGGGGGGAACCAAGAGACCCAGTACTTC. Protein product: CASSVSSGGNQETQYF.

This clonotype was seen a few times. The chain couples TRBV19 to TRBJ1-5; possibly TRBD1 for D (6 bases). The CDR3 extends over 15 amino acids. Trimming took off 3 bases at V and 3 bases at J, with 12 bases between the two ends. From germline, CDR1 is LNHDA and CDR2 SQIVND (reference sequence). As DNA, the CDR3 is TGTGCCAGTAGTATTGGTGGGGGCGTCAATCAGCCCCAGCATTTT. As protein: CASSIGGGVNQPQHF.

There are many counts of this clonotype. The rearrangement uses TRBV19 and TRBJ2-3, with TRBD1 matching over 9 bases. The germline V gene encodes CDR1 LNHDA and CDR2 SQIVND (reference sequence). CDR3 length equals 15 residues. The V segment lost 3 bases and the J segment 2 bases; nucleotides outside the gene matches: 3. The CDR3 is CASSIRQGVTDTQYF. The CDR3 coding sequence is TGTGCCAGTAGTATTCGACAGGGGGTCACAGATACGCAGTATTTT. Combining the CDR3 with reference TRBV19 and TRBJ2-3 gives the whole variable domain DGGITQSPKYLFRKEGQNVTLSCEQNLNHDAMYWYRQDPGQGLRLIYYSQIVNDFQKGDIAEGYSVSREKKESFPLTVTSAQKNPTAFYLCASSIRQGVTDTQYFGPGTRLTVL.

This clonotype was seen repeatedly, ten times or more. The CDR3 is CASSRSGGWETQYF. The CDR3 coding sequence is TGTGCCAGCAGCCGTAGCGGGGGATGGGAGACCCAGTACTTC. The gene calls are TRBV7-3 and TRBJ2-5; 9 bases are shared with TRBD2. V shed 5 bases and J 5 bases; nucleotides not matched to a gene: 6. The CDR3 length is 14 residues. CDR1 and CDR2 from the germline V gene are SGHTA and FQGTGA.

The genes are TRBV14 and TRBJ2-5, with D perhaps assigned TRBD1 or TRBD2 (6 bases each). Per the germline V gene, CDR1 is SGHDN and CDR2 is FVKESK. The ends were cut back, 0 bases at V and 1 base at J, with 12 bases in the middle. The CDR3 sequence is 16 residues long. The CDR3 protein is CASSQDVGGPQETQYF. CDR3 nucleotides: TGTGCCAGCAGCCAAGACGTAGGGGGGCCCCAAGAGACCCAGTACTTC.

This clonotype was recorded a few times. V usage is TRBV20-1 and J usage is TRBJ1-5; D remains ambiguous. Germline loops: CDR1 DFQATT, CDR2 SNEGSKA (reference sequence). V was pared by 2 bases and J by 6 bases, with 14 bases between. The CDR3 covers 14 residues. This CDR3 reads CSARMWVGSQPQHF. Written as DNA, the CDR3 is TGCAGTGCTAGAATGTGGGTAGGCAGTCAGCCCCAGCATTTT.

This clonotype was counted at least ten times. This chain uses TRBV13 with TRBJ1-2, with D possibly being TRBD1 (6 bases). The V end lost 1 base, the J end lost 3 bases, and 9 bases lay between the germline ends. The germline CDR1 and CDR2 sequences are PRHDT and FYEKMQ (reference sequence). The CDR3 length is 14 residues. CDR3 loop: CASSLEGGDYGYTF. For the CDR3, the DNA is TGTGCCAGCAGCTTAGAGGGGGGGGACTATGGCTACACCTTC.

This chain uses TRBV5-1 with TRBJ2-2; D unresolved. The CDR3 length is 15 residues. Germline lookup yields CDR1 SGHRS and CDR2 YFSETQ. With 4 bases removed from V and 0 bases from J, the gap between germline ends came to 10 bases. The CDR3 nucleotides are TGCGCCAGCAGCCCCGAGAGCGCGAACACCGGGGAGCTGTTTTTT. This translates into CASSPESANTGELFF.